This TCR beta chain was sequenced for a study of blood T cell repertoires in COVID-19 (dated by TCRdb to about 2020). About the study as a whole: Collaborator samples came from the United States, Italy and Spain and covered acute and convalescent phases of COVID-19. The prospective study material was composed of cDNA or gDNA derived from T cells, B-cell-depleted T cells, or PBMCs. Deeply sampled blood TCRbeta repertoires from subjects exposed to, actively infected with, or recovered from COVID-19 were included in the dataset. The repertoires were made available in a free public database intended to serve as a resource for research on the immune response to SARS-CoV-2. The samples were drawn from the first 160 participants of the ongoing ImmuneRACE study and from roughly 1,300 subjects provided by 6 global collaborators. Nearly every sample came with metadata listing a de-identified subject ID, COVID-19 status, age in years and sex. HLA class I and class II types, where available, came from metadata supplied by the sample provider rather than from assay-based typing. The investigation overall reported the following: How much clinical and demographic metadata was included differed by source and by participant, and the metadata was provided uncurated.

This clone was observed a few times. There is no known antigen for this receptor. No base quality information exists; no much larger clone differs at one position. TCRbeta CDR3 regions were amplified from genomic DNA using the immunoSEQ Assay, a bias-controlled multiplex PCR. Under the source paper's analysis protocol: Within the assay, amplification of reference gene primers was used to estimate how many nucleated cells each sample contained. To quantify the absolute abundance of each unique TCRbeta CDR3 rearrangement, sequence reads were collapsed and filtered. For each sample, productive Simpson clonality was calculated as the square root of Simpson's diversity index across productive rearrangements. The table comes from immuneACCESS by way of TCRdb, which keeps in-frame sequences with V and J called. Part of the clones is missing from these tables; in studies checked, under half for an unresolved V gene and the rest for unknown reasons. Clone size and the V and J calls come from that table; the DNA yielded D and trimming. Within this sample are tens of thousands of clones, with 70% to 85% of them counted one time only. The ten largest clones take up 4.1% of the sample.

The CDR3 contains 16 residues, cysteine and phenylalanine counted. This entry keeps only the CDR3 DNA: 48 bases, framed from base 1. The germline V end is reduced by 4 bases and the J end by 7 bases; junction bases left unmatched: 10. CDR1 and CDR2 are read off the germline V gene as SGHRS and YFSETQ. The collaborating institutions used their own protocols to collect whole blood in K2EDTA tubes. For TCRbeta analysis, collaborators shipped samples as frozen whole blood, isolated PBMCs, or DNA extracted from either of those sample types. This receptor was obtained from a woman aged 55-69 years with acute or convalescent COVID-19. The chain uses TRBV5-1 and TRBJ1-5; TRBD1 aligns with 11 central bases. The sequenced sample was peripheral blood. The CDR3 here reads CASSLYPGQGDQPQHF. The DNA sequence reads TGCGCCAGCAGCCTCTATCCGGGACAGGGGGACCAGCCCCAGCATTTT. The full variable domain, with segments outside the CDR3 supplied by the reference TRBV5-1 and TRBJ1-5 proteins, appears as KAGVTQTPRYLIKTRGQQVTLSCSPISGHRSVSWYQQTPGQGLQFLFEYFSETQRNKGNFPGRFSGRQFSNSRSEMNVSTLELGDSALYLCASSLYPGQGDQPQHFGDGTRLSIL.